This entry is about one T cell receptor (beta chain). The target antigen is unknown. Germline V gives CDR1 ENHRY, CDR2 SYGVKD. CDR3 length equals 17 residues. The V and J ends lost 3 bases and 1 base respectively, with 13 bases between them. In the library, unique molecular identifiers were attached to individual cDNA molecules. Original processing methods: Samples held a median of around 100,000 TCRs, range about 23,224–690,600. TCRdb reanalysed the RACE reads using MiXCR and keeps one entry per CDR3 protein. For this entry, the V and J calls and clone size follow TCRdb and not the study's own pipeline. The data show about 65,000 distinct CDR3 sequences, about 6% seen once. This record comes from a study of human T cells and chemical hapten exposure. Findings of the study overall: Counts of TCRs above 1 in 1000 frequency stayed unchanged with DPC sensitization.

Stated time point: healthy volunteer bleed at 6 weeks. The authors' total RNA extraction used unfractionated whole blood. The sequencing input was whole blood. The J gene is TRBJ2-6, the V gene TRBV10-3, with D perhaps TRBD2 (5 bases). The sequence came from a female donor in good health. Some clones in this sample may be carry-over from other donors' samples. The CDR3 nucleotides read TGTGCCATCAGTGACGGGATAGTTATTTCTGGGGCCAACGTCCTGACTTTC. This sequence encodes CAISDGIVISGANVLTF.